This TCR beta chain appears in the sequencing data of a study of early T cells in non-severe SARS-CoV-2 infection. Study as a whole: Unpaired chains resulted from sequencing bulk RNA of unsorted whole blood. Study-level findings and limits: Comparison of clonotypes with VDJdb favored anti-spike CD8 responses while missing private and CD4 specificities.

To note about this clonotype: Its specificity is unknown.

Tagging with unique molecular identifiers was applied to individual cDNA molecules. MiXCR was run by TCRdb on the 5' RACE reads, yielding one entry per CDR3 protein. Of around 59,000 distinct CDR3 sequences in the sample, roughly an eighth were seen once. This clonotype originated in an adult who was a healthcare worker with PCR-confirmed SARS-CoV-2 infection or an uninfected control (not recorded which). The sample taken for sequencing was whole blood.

The CDR3 protein is CSYSIGDEQFF. The DNA of the CDR3 is TGCAGCTACTCCATTGGGGATGAGCAGTTCTTC. The rearrangement joins TRBV29-1 to TRBJ2-1; D unclear. The V gene lost 8 bases and the J gene lost 8 bases, with 13 bases spanning the gap. The germline V gene encodes CDR1 SQVTM and CDR2 ANQGSEA. The CDR3 runs 11 residues.